The next 12 T cell receptor beta chains were all read from a single sample in a study of monozygotic twins with inflammatory bowel disease. TCRdb reprocessed the 5' RACE reads, with one entry per CDR3 protein and no DNA. Recorded for this sample: approximately 340,000 distinct CDR3 sequences. Sequencing input: blood. The receptors were sampled from a human donor with ulcerative colitis or Crohn's disease, or a healthy co-twin of an affected twin (not recorded which).

J is TRBJ2-6 and V is TRBV2. From germline, CDR1 is SNHLY and CDR2 FYNNEI. This CDR3 spans 18 amino acids. The CDR3 protein is CASSSGREKSSGANVLTF.

The genes are TRBV10-3 and TRBJ1-6; the D gene TCRdb calls, TRBD1, cannot be checked with no DNA. Germline loops: CDR1 ENHRY, CDR2 SYGVKD. CDR3 size: 14 residues. The CDR3 protein is CATQSRGANSPLHF.

The chain combines TRBV6-1 with TRBJ1-6. The CDR3 extends over 15 amino acids. CDR1 MNHNS and CDR2 SASEGT come from the germline V gene. CDR3 sequence reads: CASIRDSSYNSPLHF.

This chain uses TRBV5-1 with TRBJ1-2; the D call of TRBD1 rests on TCRdb alone, since no DNA is present to check it. Germline values: CDR1 SGHRS, CDR2 YFSETQ. This CDR3 is 13 amino acids long. The CDR3 protein is CASSLETGDGYTF.

The chain couples TRBV4-1 to TRBJ2-3; there is no DNA to check the TCRdb D call of TRBD1. In germline, CDR1 is MGHRA, CDR2 YSYEKL. There are 17 residues in the CDR3. The CDR3: CASSQPNGGEKGDTQYF.

V and J are TRBV12-3 or TRBV12-4 and TRBJ1-5; TCRdb's D call of TRBD1 is untestable without DNA. This CDR3 is built from 16 residues. This CDR3 is CASTVDRGLSNQPQHF.

V gene TRBV5-1 combines with J gene TRBJ2-5. CDR3 length: 14 residues. The V gene's germline CDR1 is SGHRS and CDR2 YFSETQ. The CDR3 protein is CASSLAENRETQYF.

J is TRBJ2-5 and V is TRBV24-1. Germline CDR1 is KGHDR and CDR2 is SFDVKD. There are 14 residues in the CDR3. CDR3 protein: CATSAIGVKETQYF.

The chain recombines TRBV9 with TRBJ2-7; the TCRdb D gene call, TRBD1, has no DNA to confirm it. The CDR3 contains 15 residues. Germline CDR1 SGDLS, CDR2 YYNGEE. CDR3 sequence reads: CASSVESGGSYEQYF.

J is TRBJ2-1 and V is TRBV20-1; the TCRdb call, TRBD2, lacks DNA for checking. The CDR3 has 14 residues. Germline lookup yields CDR1 DFQATT and CDR2 SNEGSKA (reference sequence). CDR3 protein: CSARETSGRNEQFF.

The chain has TRBV5-1 and TRBJ2-5. Per germline, CDR1 SGHRS and CDR2 YFSETQ. The CDR3 is 14 amino acids. CDR3 loop: CASSLLRLQETQYF.

The V and J genes are TRBV24-1 and TRBJ1-2; TCRdb's D call, TRBD1, is unchecked because there is no DNA. The CDR3 loop spans 15 amino acids. From germline, CDR1 is KGHDR and CDR2 SFDVKD. The CDR3 protein is CATAPGGARSYGYTF.